Listed below are T cell receptor beta chains from one sample, sequenced in a study of T cells in Graves' hyperthyroidism and ophthalmopathy. One entry per CDR3 protein results from TCRdb running MiXCR on the multiplex PCR reads. In the table there are 600,000 to 700,000 distinct CDR3 sequences, less than 45% of which are singletons. Sample: peripheral blood or thyroid tissue (not recorded which). These receptor sequences come from an adult man with Graves' disease, either hyperthyroidism or ophthalmopathy (not recorded which). CDR3s include the opening cysteine and the closing phenylalanine or tryptophan. The D gene is left open where the match is weak. Clone size is shown for a subset of rows, as once, few, many or a class of expanded clone.

d_call j_call clone_size v_call cdr3_aa cdr3_nt
TRBD2 TRBJ2-5 . TRBV11-2 CASSRTSGGLFGETQYF TGTGCCAGCAGTAGGACTAGCGGGGGCTTGTTTGGAGAGACCCAGTACTTC
TRBD1 TRBJ2-7 . TRBV7-9 CASSLLDPGGGYEQYF TGTGCCAGCAGCTTATTGGACCCAGGGGGCGGGTACGAGCAGTACTTC
. TRBJ1-5 . TRBV2 CASSAFGDNQPQHF TGTGCCAGCAGTGCTTTCGGTGACAATCAGCCCCAGCATTTT
. TRBJ1-1 . TRBV7-2 CASSLGGPVNTEAFF TGTGCCAGCAGCTTGGGGGGGCCCGTGAACACTGAAGCTTTCTTT
. TRBJ1-1 many TRBV29-1 CSANRVNEAFF TGCAGCGCAAACAGGGTAAATGAAGCTTTCTTT
. TRBJ2-5 . TRBV12-3/TRBV12-4 CTSSQEIETQYF TGTACCAGCAGCCAAGAGATCGAGACCCAGTACTTC
. TRBJ2-5 . TRBV7-9 CASSPDQAWGTQYF TGTGCCAGCAGCCCAGACCAGGCATGGGGGACCCAGTACTTC
. TRBJ2-7 . TRBV10-3 CATRGAWYKQYF TGTGCCACTCGTGGAGCGTGGTACAAGCAGTACTTC
TRBD1 TRBJ2-7 . TRBV7-9 CASSLDRGGYEQYF TGTGCCAGCAGCCTGGACAGGGGGGGCTACGAGCAGTACTTC
TRBD2 TRBJ2-3 . TRBV7-8 CASSLSREQVDTQYF TGTGCCAGCAGCTTATCGCGGGAGCAGGTTGATACGCAGTATTTT
. TRBJ1-2 . TRBV2 CASSEVRGGGLYGYTF TGTGCCAGCAGTGAAGTGCGGGGGGGCGGCCTCTATGGCTACACCTTC
. TRBJ1-2 many TRBV9 CASSVTPILSGYTF TGTGCCAGCAGCGTAACCCCGATTCTAAGTGGCTACACCTTC
. TRBJ1-3 . TRBV7-8 CASSLFGRQVGNTIYF TGTGCCAGCAGCTTATTCGGCAGACAAGTTGGAAACACCATATATTTT
. TRBJ2-7 few TRBV12-3/TRBV12-4 CASSFNRYYEQYF TGTGCCAGCAGTTTTAACCGCTACTACGAGCAGTACTTC
. TRBJ1-2 . TRBV4-1 CASSQDEGINYGYTF TGCGCCAGCAGCCAAGATGAGGGAATCAACTATGGCTACACCTTC
. TRBJ1-2 many TRBV29-1 CSADGTPNYGYTF TGCAGCGCCGACGGGACACCCAACTATGGCTACACCTTC
TRBD1 TRBJ1-2 . TRBV6-1 CASKGQALPYNYGYTF TGTGCCAGCAAAGGACAGGCACTCCCCTATAACTATGGCTACACCTTC
. TRBJ2-2 . TRBV7-2 CASSYPSGELFF TGTGCCAGCAGTTACCCGAGCGGGGAGCTGTTTTTT
. TRBJ1-2 few TRBV6-1 CASSYVRQDYGYTF TGTGCCAGCAGTTACGTGCGGCAGGATTATGGCTACACCTTC
. TRBJ1-4 few TRBV19 CASSLRGPMANEKLFF TGTGCCAGTAGTCTTCGAGGACCCATGGCTAATGAAAAACTGTTTTTT
. TRBJ2-7 . TRBV9 CASSVGSDNSYEQYF TGTGCCAGCAGCGTAGGTAGCGATAACTCCTACGAGCAGTACTTC
TRBD2 TRBJ2-7 . TRBV7-2 CASSGRLAGVVGEQYF TGTGCCAGCAGCGGGCGACTAGCGGGAGTGGTCGGAGAGCAGTACTTC
. TRBJ1-6 few TRBV10-3 CATLWGLNSPLHF TGTGCCACCCTCTGGGGGCTTAATTCACCCCTCCACTTT
. TRBJ1-5 . TRBV10-3 CAISETGAQHF TGTGCCATCAGTGAGACGGGGGCCCAGCATTTT
. TRBJ2-7 . TRBV20-1 CSARGGGTVSYEQYF TGCAGTGCTAGAGGTGGAGGGACGGTCTCCTACGAGCAGTACTTC
. TRBJ2-7 . TRBV10-3 CATRTSPYEQYF TGTGCCACCCGGACATCACCCTACGAGCAGTACTTC
. TRBJ1-1 few TRBV14 CASSQVINPAGAFF TGTGCCAGCAGCCAAGTAATCAATCCCGCGGGAGCTTTCTTT
. TRBJ1-5 . TRBV5-5 CASSYTGINQPQHF TGTGCCAGCAGCTATACAGGGATCAATCAGCCCCAGCATTTT